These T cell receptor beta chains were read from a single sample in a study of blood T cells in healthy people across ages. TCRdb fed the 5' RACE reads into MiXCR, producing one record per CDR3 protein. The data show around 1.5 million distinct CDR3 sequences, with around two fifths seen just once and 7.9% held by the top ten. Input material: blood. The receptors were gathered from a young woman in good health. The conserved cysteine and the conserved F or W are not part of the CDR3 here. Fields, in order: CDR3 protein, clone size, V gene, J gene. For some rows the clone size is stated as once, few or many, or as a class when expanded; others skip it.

SARVASGDYEQY	NA	TRBV20-1	NA
ASSVAPFPSSGNTIY	once	TRBV9	TRBJ1-3
SVQQTNTEAF	NA	TRBV29-1	TRBJ1-1
ASSVQGPNNEQF	few	TRBV25-1	TRBJ2-1
ASGQGYYEQY	few	TRBV28	TRBJ2-7
SARDDSGTSFYEQY	few	TRBV20-1	TRBJ2-7
ASSFGQGKLNEQY	few	TRBV12-3/TRBV12-4	TRBJ2-7
ACGSGRGYTEAF	once	TRBV5-1	TRBJ1-1
ASSLAGVTEQY	few	TRBV12-3/TRBV12-4	NA
AISEALRAF	few	TRBV10-3	TRBJ1-1
ASSLNLESTDTQY	NA	TRBV7-2	TRBJ2-3
SVPRPDRGEQF	few	TRBV29-1	TRBJ2-1
ASSLAVSRDTQY	NA	TRBV5-1	TRBJ2-3
SVETGGFYEQY	NA	TRBV29-1	TRBJ2-7
ATSKPGWGETQY	few	TRBV15	TRBJ2-5
SARDPKLSYEQY	few	TRBV20-1	TRBJ2-7
ASTEPGTGISQPQH	NA	TRBV12-3/TRBV12-4	TRBJ1-5
SATASRSVDFEQY	NA	TRBV20-1	TRBJ2-7
ASSSRRTGQGYYEQY	few	TRBV28	TRBJ2-7
SARDPAGGVSYEQY	few	TRBV20-1	TRBJ2-7
SATTQGFYGYT	NA	TRBV20-1	TRBJ1-2
ASSDNRGLTDTQY	NA	TRBV10-1	TRBJ2-3
ASSSQTGTGNNEQF	few	TRBV5-1	TRBJ2-1
ASSLVGLAGGNEQF	NA	TRBV28	TRBJ2-1
ATTKGAANTGELF	NA	TRBV10-3	TRBJ2-2
SASPGTGPETQY	NA	TRBV20-1	TRBJ2-5
ASSPRVAGVFAYEQY	once	TRBV27	TRBJ2-7
ASSLAARSNQPQH	NA	TRBV12-3/TRBV12-4	TRBJ1-5
ASSPGRGRELNEQF	NA	TRBV10-1	TRBJ2-1
ASSQDWERDTDTQY	NA	TRBV14	TRBJ2-3
ASSSRGLAGHSLTYNEQF	NA	TRBV11-2	TRBJ2-1
SVPSSSGLSFLADNYGYT	few	TRBV20-1	TRBJ1-2
ASSDQLATNEQF	NA	TRBV7-3	TRBJ2-1
ASSLSRPSTRGKQF	NA	TRBV12-3/TRBV12-4	TRBJ2-1
VSSRGREAF	once	TRBV6-5	TRBJ1-1
ASSLKFRRGGETQY	NA	TRBV5-1	TRBJ2-5
ASIGGRYTDTQY	NA	TRBV6-2/TRBV6-3	TRBJ2-3
ASRSPGQPRYT	NA	TRBV12-3/TRBV12-4	TRBJ1-2
ASSSSGTGIRSEKLF	few	TRBV5-6	TRBJ1-4
SSTGRDYNEQF	NA	TRBV29-1	TRBJ2-1
ASTPRDASSYNEQF	NA	TRBV5-1	TRBJ2-1
ASSQWTGVNSPLH	few	TRBV4-1	TRBJ1-6
ASSPSGKSSYEQY	NA	TRBV10-1	TRBJ2-7
SVESPTEAF	NA	TRBV29-1	TRBJ1-1
ASSEFSTGTYEQY	NA	TRBV2	TRBJ2-7
ASSEGQAGNTIY	NA	TRBV10-3	TRBJ1-3
ASSLAGGWNEQF	many	TRBV5-6	TRBJ2-1
ASSDGAWNTEAF	NA	TRBV6-1	TRBJ1-1
ASSFYTHQPQH	NA	TRBV7-2	TRBJ1-5
ASSSRGGYT	many	TRBV12-3/TRBV12-4	TRBJ1-2
ASTPRGQGTGGQY	NA	TRBV6-5	TRBJ2-7
ASSLCVDCEQY	NA	TRBV27	TRBJ2-7
ASSLLAGGSRGNEQY	NA	TRBV7-9	NA
ASSHEQRNTEAF	NA	TRBV7-9	TRBJ1-1